This T cell receptor (beta chain) was recovered during a study of CXCR3-negative and CXCR3-positive naive CD8 T cells. Across the study: Per-library TRB read counts averaged about 1.5 +/- 0.3 million, adding up to around 140 million in total.

The TRB cDNA libraries were prepared by 5' RACE with UMI labels. TCRdb reprocessed the 5' RACE reads and keeps a single row for each CDR3 protein, giving no DNA. This sample's clone table lists 75,000 or so distinct CDR3 sequences. Study-wide results and limits: Against CXCR3-negative naive cells, CXCR3-positive naive cells showed more hydrophobic TRB CDR3s.

Concerning this clonotype: The antigen remains undetermined.

Germline values: CDR1 SQVTM, CDR2 ANQGSEA. The CDR3 is 14 residues long. The chain has TRBV29-1 and TRBJ2-2; without DNA, the TCRdb call of TRBD2 cannot be checked. The sequenced sample consisted of naive CXCR3- CD8+ T cells from blood. The subset: CD45RO-CCR7+CD27+CD95- naive CD8+ T cells lacking CXCR3 (TNR3-). The receptor's source is a human donor in good health. Some clones in this sample may be carry-over from other donors' samples. The CDR3 protein is CSADTSGGTGELFF.